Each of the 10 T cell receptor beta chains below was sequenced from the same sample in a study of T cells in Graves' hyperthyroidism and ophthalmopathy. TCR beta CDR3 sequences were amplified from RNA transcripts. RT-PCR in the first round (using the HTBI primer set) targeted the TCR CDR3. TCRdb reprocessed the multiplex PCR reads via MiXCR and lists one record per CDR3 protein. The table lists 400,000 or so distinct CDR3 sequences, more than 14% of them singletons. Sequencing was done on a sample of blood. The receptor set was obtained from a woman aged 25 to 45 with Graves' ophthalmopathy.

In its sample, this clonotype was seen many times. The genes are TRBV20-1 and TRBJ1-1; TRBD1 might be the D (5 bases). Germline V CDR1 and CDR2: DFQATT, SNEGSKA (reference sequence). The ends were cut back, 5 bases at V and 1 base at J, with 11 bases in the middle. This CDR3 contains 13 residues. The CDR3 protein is CSAAAGPNTEAFF. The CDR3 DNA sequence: TGCAGTGCTGCCGCGGGGCCGAACACTGAAGCTTTCTTT.

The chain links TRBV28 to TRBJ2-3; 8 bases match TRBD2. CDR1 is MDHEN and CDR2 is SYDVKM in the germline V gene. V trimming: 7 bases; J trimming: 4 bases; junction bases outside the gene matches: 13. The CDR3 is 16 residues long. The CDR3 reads CASIPLNGRVPDTQYF. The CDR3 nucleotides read TGTGCCAGCATTCCTTTGAACGGGAGGGTTCCAGATACGCAGTATTTT.

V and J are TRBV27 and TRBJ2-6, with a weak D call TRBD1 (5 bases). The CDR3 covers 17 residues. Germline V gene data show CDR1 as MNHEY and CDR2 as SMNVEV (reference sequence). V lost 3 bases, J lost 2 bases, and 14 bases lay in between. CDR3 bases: TGTGCCAGCAGTTTGGTGGGGCGTGGTGCTGGGGCCAACGTCCTGACTTTC. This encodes CASSLVGRGAGANVLTF.

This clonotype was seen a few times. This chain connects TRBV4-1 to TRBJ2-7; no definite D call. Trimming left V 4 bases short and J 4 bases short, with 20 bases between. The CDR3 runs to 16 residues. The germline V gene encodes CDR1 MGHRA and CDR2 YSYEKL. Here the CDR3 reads CASSPHAVAPPYEQYF. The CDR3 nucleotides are TGCGCCAGCAGCCCGCACGCGGTAGCTCCCCCATACGAGCAGTACTTC.

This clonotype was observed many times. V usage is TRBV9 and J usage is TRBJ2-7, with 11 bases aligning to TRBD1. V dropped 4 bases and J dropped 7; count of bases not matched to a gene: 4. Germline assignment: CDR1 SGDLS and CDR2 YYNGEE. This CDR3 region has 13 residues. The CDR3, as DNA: TGTGCCAGCAGCCCCGGGACAGGGGGTGAGCAGTACTTC. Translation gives CASSPGTGGEQYF.

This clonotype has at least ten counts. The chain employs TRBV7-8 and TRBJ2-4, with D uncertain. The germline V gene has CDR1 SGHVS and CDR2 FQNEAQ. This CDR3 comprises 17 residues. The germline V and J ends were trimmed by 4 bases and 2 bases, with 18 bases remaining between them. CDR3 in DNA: TGTGCCAGCAGCTACACTTTAGTAGGCCTTACCAAAAACATTCAGTACTTC. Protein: CASSYTLVGLTKNIQYF.

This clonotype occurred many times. The CDR3: CASSQAELFSYEQYF. DNA for the CDR3: TGTGCCAGCAGCCAGGCGGAACTATTCTCCTACGAGCAGTACTTC. The chain employs TRBV14 and TRBJ2-7, with D unresolved. Germline lookup yields CDR1 SGHDN and CDR2 FVKESK. V lost 3 bases, J lost 0 bases, and 12 bases lay in between. The CDR3 is 15 residues long.

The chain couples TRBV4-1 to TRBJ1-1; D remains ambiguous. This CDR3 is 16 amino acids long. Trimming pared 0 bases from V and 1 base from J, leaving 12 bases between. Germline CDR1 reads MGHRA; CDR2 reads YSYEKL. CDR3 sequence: CASSQDRNYRNTEAFF. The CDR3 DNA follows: TGCGCCAGCAGCCAAGATCGAAATTACAGGAACACTGAAGCTTTCTTT.

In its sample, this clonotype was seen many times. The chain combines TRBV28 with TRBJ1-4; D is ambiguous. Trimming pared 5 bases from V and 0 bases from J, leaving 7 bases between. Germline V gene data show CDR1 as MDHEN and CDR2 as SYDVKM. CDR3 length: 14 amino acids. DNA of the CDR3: TGTGCCAGCAGTGAGAGGACAACTAATGAAAAACTGTTTTTT. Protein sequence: CASSERTTNEKLFF.

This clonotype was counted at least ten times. CDR3 sequence reads: CSARALAGGPGTQYF. The CDR3, as DNA: TGCAGTGCTAGAGCCCTCGCGGGAGGACCTGGGACCCAGTACTTC. The chain joins TRBV20-1 to TRBJ2-5; TRBD2 matches 8 bases. Per the germline V gene, CDR1 is DFQATT and CDR2 is SNEGSKA (reference sequence). V trimming: 1 base; J trimming: 7 bases; junction bases outside the gene matches: 11. The CDR3 totals 15 residues.